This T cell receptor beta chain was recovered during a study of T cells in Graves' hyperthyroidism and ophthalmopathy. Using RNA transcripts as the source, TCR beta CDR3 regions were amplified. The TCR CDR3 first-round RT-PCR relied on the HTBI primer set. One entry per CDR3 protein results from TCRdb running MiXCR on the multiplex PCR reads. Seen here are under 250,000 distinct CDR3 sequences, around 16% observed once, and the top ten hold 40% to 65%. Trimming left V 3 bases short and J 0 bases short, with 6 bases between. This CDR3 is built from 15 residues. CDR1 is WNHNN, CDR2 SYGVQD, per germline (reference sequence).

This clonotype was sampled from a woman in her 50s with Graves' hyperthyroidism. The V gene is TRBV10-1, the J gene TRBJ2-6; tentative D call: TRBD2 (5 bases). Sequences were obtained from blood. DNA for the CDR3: TGCGCCAGCAGTGATGGGAGCTCTGGGGCCAACGTCCTGACTTTC. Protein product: CASSDGSSGANVLTF.